This is a list of T cell receptor beta chains from one sample in a study of blood T cell repertoires in COVID-19. The repertoire was sequenced with immunoSEQ multiplex PCR; TCRdb's copy has only in-frame clones and lacks some. The sample contains roughly 34,000 clones, more than 85% of which appear only once. Sequencing was carried out using peripheral blood. The receptors come from a woman of 80 years or more with active or convalescent COVID-19. The conserved cysteine and the conserved F or W are not part of the CDR3 here. The order of the fields is CDR3 length, D gene, clone size, V gene, CDR3 protein. The D gene is left open where the match is weak. Clone size is stated in some rows and not others, as once, few, many or a class when expanded.

11,-,-,TRBV30,AWSPDSYNEQF
16,-,-,TRBV5-8,ASSLGLQLWGDTGELF
11,TRBD1,-,TRBV3-1/TRBV3-2,ASRTGTGNEQF
15,TRBD1,-,TRBV19,ASSIALQGARSNIQY
12,TRBD1,-,TRBV6-5,ASSRTGNTGELF
12,-,-,TRBV7-2,ASSPSGINYEQY
12,TRBD2,-,TRBV19,ASSLGTSTDTQY
9,-,few,TRBV6-2/TRBV6-3,ASSWPDTQY
12,-,few,TRBV28,ASSFRTYQETQY
14,TRBD2,-,TRBV5-1,ASSLDSGGSTDTQY
12,TRBD1,-,TRBV5-1,ASSFRDRDTEAF
12,TRBD1,-,TRBV5-6,ASSNQGATDTQY
12,TRBD1,-,TRBV2,ASREGQVPYGYT
15,-,-,TRBV18,ASSPRLDIRSGNTIY
9,-,once,TRBV28,ASRTGSGYT
13,TRBD1,-,TRBV11-2,ASSLGWTGVGGYT
9,TRBD1,-,TRBV5-8,ASSPDRRAF
13,TRBD1,-,TRBV9,ASSGDRWPPYGYT
15,TRBD2,-,TRBV7-3,ASSLTSGGAHRQEQF
13,TRBD1,-,TRBV9,ATKLLQGLNEKLF
12,-,-,TRBV5-1,ASSLASGQETQY
12,-,-,TRBV11-2,ASSLPTVYNEQF
13,-,-,TRBV4-2,ASSQGMDSSYEQY
12,TRBD2,-,TRBV2,ASNPGLAPYEQY
13,TRBD1,-,TRBV9,ASSDGQGSNQPQH
12,TRBD1,few,TRBV19,ASSRTGANYGYT
15,TRBD2,-,TRBV6-1,ASSEAAGGPVQETQY
13,-,once,TRBV2,ASSLLSSYNSPLH
11,TRBD1,few,TRBV6-5,ASKTGVNSPLH
12,-,-,TRBV18,ASSPGTSGNTIY
13,-,-,TRBV6-5,ASQPSTGNNQPQH
13,TRBD1,once,TRBV19,ASSLGTGTYNEQF
11,-,-,TRBV5-4,ASSSALSETIY
14,-,-,TRBV15,ATSRDWGRPGTEAF
11,TRBD1,-,TRBV6-5,ASSGGGDQPQH
14,TRBD1,-,TRBV11-3,ASSASTGASSYEQY
12,TRBD1,-,TRBV19,ASRRGQGSEKLF
12,-,once,TRBV10-2,ASGWASGVYGYT
12,-,-,TRBV5-1,ASSPDQAGNTIY
13,-,-,TRBV9,ASSPNSGSQETQY
14,-,-,TRBV24-1,ATSDRTGRGVYGYT
16,TRBD1,-,TRBV18,ASSRPGTGGGTNSPLH
13,-,-,TRBV15,ATSRDITDNNEQF
13,-,-,TRBV10-3,AIRAQGASNTEAF
16,-,once,TRBV5-5,ASSLAPQGPPTNYGYT